This T cell receptor (beta chain) comes out of a study of T cell responses to AZD1222 COVID-19 vaccine. The protocol was immunoSEQ multiplex PCR, while the TCRdb copy is restricted to in-frame clones and leaves out a portion. Of around 270,000 clones in the sample, 90% to 95% were seen once. This receptor was obtained from an adult who received the AZD1222 COVID-19 vaccine. The specimen comprised peripheral blood, sampled 28 days after the second AZD1222 dose.

For the CDR3, the DNA is TGTGCCACCAGTGACCCAGGGTCGGCCGGGGAGCTGTTTTTT. Translated, it gives CATSDPGSAGELFF. This chain joins TRBV24-1 and TRBJ2-2, with D perhaps TRBD1 (5 bases). Trimming cost V 4 bases and J 6 bases, with 11 bases left between them. CDR3 length: 14 residues. Germline values: CDR1 KGHDR, CDR2 SFDVKD.